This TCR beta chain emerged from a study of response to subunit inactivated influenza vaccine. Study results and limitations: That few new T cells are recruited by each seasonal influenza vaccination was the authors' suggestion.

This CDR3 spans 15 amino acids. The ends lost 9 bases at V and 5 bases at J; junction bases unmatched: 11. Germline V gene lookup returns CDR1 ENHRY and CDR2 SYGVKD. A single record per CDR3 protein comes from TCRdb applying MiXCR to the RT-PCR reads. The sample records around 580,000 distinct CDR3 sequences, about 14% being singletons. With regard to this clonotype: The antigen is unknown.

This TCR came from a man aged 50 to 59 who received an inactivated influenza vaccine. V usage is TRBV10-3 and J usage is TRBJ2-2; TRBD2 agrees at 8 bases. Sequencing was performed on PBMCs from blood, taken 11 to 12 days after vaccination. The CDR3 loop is CAISLTSGGTGELFF. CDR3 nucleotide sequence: TGTGCCATATCCCTGACCTCGGGGGGGACCGGGGAGCTGTTTTTT.